This TCR beta chain is from a study of early T cells in non-severe SARS-CoV-2 infection. This clonotype has at least ten counts. Unique molecular identifiers tagged individual cDNA molecules. Each CDR3 protein gets one entry after TCRdb re-called the 5' RACE reads with MiXCR. The data show under 30,000 distinct CDR3 sequences, around 5.3% seen once. Sequenced material: whole blood. The source of this sequence is an adult who was a healthcare worker with PCR-confirmed SARS-CoV-2 infection or an uninfected control (not recorded which).

The CDR3 nucleotides read TGTGCCAGCAGTTCCGGGGCCATCAATGAGCAGTTCTTC. Translation gives CASSSGAINEQFF. The chain recombines TRBV27 with TRBJ2-1; D is possibly TRBD1 or TRBD2 (5 bases each). This CDR3 spans 13 amino acids. Germline V gene lookup returns CDR1 MNHEY and CDR2 SMNVEV (reference sequence). V was pared by 4 bases and J by 6 bases, with 10 bases between.